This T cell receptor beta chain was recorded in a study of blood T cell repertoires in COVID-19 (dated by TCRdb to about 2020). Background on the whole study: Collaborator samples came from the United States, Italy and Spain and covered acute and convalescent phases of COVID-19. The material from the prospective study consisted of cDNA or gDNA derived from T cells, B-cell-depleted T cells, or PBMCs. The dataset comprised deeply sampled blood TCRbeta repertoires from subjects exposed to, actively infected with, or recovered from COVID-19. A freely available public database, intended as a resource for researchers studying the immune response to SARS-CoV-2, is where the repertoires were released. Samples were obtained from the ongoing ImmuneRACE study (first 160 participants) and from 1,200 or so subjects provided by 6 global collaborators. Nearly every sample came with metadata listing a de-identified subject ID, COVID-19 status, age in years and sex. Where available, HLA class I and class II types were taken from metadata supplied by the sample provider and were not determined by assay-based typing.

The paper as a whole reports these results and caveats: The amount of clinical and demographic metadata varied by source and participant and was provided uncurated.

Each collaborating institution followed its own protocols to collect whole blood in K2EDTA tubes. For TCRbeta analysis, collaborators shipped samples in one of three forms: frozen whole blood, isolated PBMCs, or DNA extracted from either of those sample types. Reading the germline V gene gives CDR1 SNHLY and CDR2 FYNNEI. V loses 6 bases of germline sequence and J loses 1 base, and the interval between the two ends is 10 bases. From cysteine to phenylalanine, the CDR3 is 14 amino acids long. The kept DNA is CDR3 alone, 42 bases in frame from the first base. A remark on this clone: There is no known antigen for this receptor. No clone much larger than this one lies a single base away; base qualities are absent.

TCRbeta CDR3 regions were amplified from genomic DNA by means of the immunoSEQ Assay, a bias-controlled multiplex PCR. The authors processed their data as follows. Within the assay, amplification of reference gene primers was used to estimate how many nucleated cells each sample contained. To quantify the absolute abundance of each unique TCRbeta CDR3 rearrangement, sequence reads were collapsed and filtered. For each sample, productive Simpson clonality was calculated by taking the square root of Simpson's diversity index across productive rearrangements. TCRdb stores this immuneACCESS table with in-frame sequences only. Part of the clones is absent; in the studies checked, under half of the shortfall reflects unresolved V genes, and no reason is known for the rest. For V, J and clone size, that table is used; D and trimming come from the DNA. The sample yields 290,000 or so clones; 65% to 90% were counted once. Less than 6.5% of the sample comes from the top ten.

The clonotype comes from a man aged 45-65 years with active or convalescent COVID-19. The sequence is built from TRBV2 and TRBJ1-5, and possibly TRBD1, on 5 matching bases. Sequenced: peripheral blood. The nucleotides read TGTGCCAGCAGGGACAACCTGAGCAATCAGCCCCAGCATTTT. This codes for CASRDNLSNQPQHF. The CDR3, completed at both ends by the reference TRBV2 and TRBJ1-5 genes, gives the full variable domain EPEVTQTPSHQVTQMGQEVILRCVPISNHLYFYWYRQILGQKVEFLVSFYNNEISEKSEIFDDQFSVERPDGSNFTLKIRSTKLEDSAMYFCASRDNLSNQPQHFGDGTRLSIL.